A selection of T cell receptor beta chains follows, all from one sample in a study of beta chain features in type 1 diabetes. Profiled with immunoSEQ multiplex PCR; TCRdb holds only in-frame clones, not every one. The data show around 250,000 clones, approximately 70% seen once. The sample comprised naive CD4+ T cells from blood. The receptor source for this set is a young man in good health. Both conserved end residues are trimmed from each CDR3. The order of the fields is V gene, J gene, CDR3 protein.

TRBV9	TRBJ1-2	ASSVDPGDNYGYT
TRBV29-1	TRBJ2-3	SVGGPSGGDTQY
TRBV9	TRBJ2-3	ASSSRVPPTDTQY
TRBV29-1	TRBJ2-7	SVEGTPPYEQY
TRBV5-4	TRBJ2-3	ASSFGGANTDTQY
TRBV30	TRBJ1-4	AWSATGPEKLF
TRBV4-2	TRBJ2-5	ASSQPGRTGTETQY
TRBV30	TRBJ1-5	AWSRGDSNQPQH
TRBV9	TRBJ2-1	ASSVAGGSYNEQF
TRBV5-6	TRBJ2-1	ASSSLGSGSYNEQF
TRBV29-1	TRBJ2-3	SVGNSGTPTDTQY
TRBV5-1	TRBJ2-4	ASSWGQAENIQY
TRBV29-1	TRBJ2-1	SVGTRNNEQF
TRBV15	TRBJ1-2	ATSRDPAGRYGYT
TRBV30	TRBJ1-5	AWSGTGRQPQH
TRBV7-9	TRBJ2-7	ASSFGQAPYEQY
TRBV28	TRBJ2-1	ASFYGRAYSGEQF
TRBV7-9	TRBJ1-5	ASSYGTGANSNQPQH
TRBV14	TRBJ2-1	ASSSHGPLRESYNEQF
TRBV6-1	TRBJ1-1	ASVKLAGGAEAF
TRBV7-9	TRBJ2-3	ASSLARGTDTQY
TRBV20-1	TRBJ2-5	SAISYETQY
TRBV28	TRBJ2-7	ASSFGYEQY
TRBV7-9	TRBJ2-7	ASSFGTSNEQY
TRBV29-1	TRBJ1-5	SVGTGTGQPQH
TRBV30	TRBJ2-1	AWTSGSYNEQF
TRBV29-1	TRBJ2-2	SVDRARRELF
TRBV29-1	TRBJ1-1	SVNRGSTEAF
TRBV7-8	TRBJ1-6	ASSPGQGALSPLH
TRBV29-1	TRBJ2-5	SDRDFQETQY
TRBV4-3	TRBJ2-7	ASSQGLAGLYEQY
TRBV4-3	TRBJ2-3	ASSRTQRGTDTQY
TRBV5-6	TRBJ2-4	ASSFDTRNIQY
TRBV9	TRBJ2-5	ASSVVTTAGETQY
TRBV28	TRBJ2-7	ASSTTGVYEQY
TRBV29-1	TRBJ2-5	SVPRGDQETQY
TRBV2	TRBJ1-6	ASQTGVSSPLH
TRBV12-5	TRBJ2-5	ASGLGLAGEETQY
TRBV12-5	TRBJ2-5	ASGLGDTEGETQY
TRBV6-4	TRBJ2-4	ATREGSVQY
TRBV5-6	TRBJ1-5	ASSLDRNQPQH
TRBV7-2	TRBJ1-1	ASSGNTEAF
TRBV15	TRBJ2-3	ATSRDPVDTDTQY
TRBV30	TRBJ2-7	AWSVRGSSYEQY
TRBV2	TRBJ2-4	ASSGLAGVGNIQY
TRBV30	TRBJ1-2	AWSFTGEMRYGYT
TRBV6-1	TRBJ2-1	ASSEGTGGTDEQF
TRBV10-3	TRBJ2-7	AISPVQNEQY
TRBV30	TRBJ2-1	AWSVPPNEQF